These 25 T cell receptor beta chains share one sample of origin, sequenced in a study of breast tumors, draining lymph nodes, adjacent tissues. Axillary draining lymph nodes of breast cancer patients supplied the node samples. One entry per CDR3 protein results from TCRdb running MiXCR on the multiplex PCR reads. In the table there are around 230,000 distinct CDR3 sequences, about 34% of which are singletons. Sequencing input: axillary lymph node tissue. The receptors originated from a female donor with breast cancer. Some clones in this sample may be carry-over from other donors' samples.

In its sample, this clonotype was seen many times. The gene calls are TRBV29-1 and TRBJ2-3; 7 bases align to TRBD1. V lost 6 bases and J lost 1; bases outside the gene matches: 4. The CDR3 has 13 amino acids. The V gene's germline CDR1 is SQVTM and CDR2 ANQGSEA. CDR3 region: CSVSQGGTDTQYF. In DNA, the CDR3 is TGCAGCGTCAGCCAGGGGGGCACAGATACGCAGTATTTT.

In this sample, this clonotype turned up many times. The chain couples TRBV30 to TRBJ2-7; 9 nucleotides agree with TRBD2. This CDR3 has 15 amino acids. Germline V gene sequence: CDR1 GTSNPN, CDR2 SVGIG (reference sequence). V trimming: 1 base; J trimming: 5 bases; junction bases outside the gene matches: 9. CDR3 in amino acids: CAWSGGSGSLDEQYF. CDR3 sequence (DNA): TGTGCCTGGAGTGGAGGTAGCGGGAGTCTCGACGAGCAGTACTTC.

Many counts were recorded for this clonotype. V is TRBV30 and J is TRBJ2-2, with D perhaps TRBD2 (6 bases). The length of the CDR3 is 14 residues. In germline, CDR1 is GTSNPN, CDR2 SVGIG (reference sequence). Trimming cost V 1 base and J 6 bases, with 12 bases left between them. This CDR3 reads CAWSDRLVPGELFF. CDR3 nucleotides: TGTGCCTGGAGTGACAGACTAGTTCCCGGGGAGCTGTTTTTT.

At least ten counts were recorded for this clonotype. CDR3 residues: CASSFTGGATDTQYF. For the CDR3, the DNA is TGCGCCAGCAGCTTCACAGGGGGGGCCACAGATACGCAGTATTTT. The chain links TRBV5-1 to TRBJ2-3; tentative D call: TRBD1 (8 bases). CDR1 is SGHRS, CDR2 YFSETQ, per germline. Trimming left V 2 bases short and J 2 bases short, with 12 bases between. CDR3 length: 15 residues.

This clonotype was seen a few times. This clone may be a read error of a much larger clone one base away. The gene calls are TRBV20-1 and TRBJ1-2, with 10 bases matching TRBD1. Germline V gene sequence: CDR1 DFQATT, CDR2 SNEGSKA (reference sequence). This CDR3 is built from 15 residues. The trim removed 6 bases at V and 8 bases at J, leaving 15 bases unmatched. CDR3 coding DNA: TGCAGTGCGAATTCCGGGGACAGGGGACCAAGGGGCTACACCTTC. Protein product: CSANSGDRGPRGYTF.

The chain employs TRBV24-1 and TRBJ1-5, with 7 bases identical to TRBD1. The CDR3 covers 14 residues. Trimming took 5 bases from V and 6 from J; bases not matched to a gene: 6. Looked up from germline, CDR1 is KGHDR and CDR2 is SFDVKD. Here the CDR3 DNA reads TGTGCCACCAGTGGTGGGACAGCTCTTCAGCCCCAGCATTTT. Amino acid sequence: CATSGGTALQPQHF.

Points on this clonotype: The junction shows a germline mismatch at one end, possibly a read error. The rearrangement joins TRBV28 to TRBJ2-7, with 9 bases matching TRBD2. The CDR3 has 16 amino acids. Germline-derived CDR1 and CDR2 are MDHEN and SYDVKM. Here the CDR3 DNA reads TGTGCCAGCGGTTTAGGCCGGAGTAGCGGGAGCAACGAGCAGTACTTC. The encoded protein is CASGLGRSSGSNEQYF. Based on the CDR3 plus reference TRBV28 and TRBJ2-7, the full variable domain is DVKVTQSSRYLVKRTGEKVFLECVQDMDHENMFWYRQDPGLGLRLIYFSYDVKMKEKGDIPEGYSVSREKKERFSLILESASTNQTSMYLCASGLGRSSGSNEQYFGPGTRLTVT.

This clonotype was counted only a few times. The V and J genes are TRBV3-1 and TRBJ2-1; TRBD2 is a possible D gene (5 bases). The germline V and J ends were trimmed by 1 base and 9 bases, with 10 bases remaining between them. This CDR3 has 13 amino acids. Germline V gene lookup returns CDR1 LGHDT and CDR2 YNNKEL (reference sequence). This chain's CDR3 is CASSQGGRAEQFF. CDR3 DNA sequence: TGTGCCAGCAGCCAAGGCGGGCGTGCTGAGCAGTTCTTC.

This clonotype was detected many times. The chain links TRBV7-2 to TRBJ2-3; D gene unclear. Per the germline V gene, CDR1 is SGHTA and CDR2 is FQGNSA. V lost 6 bases and J 4 bases, leaving 11 bases between the germline ends. This CDR3 contains 13 residues. CDR3 nucleotide sequence: TGTGCCAGCAGTTTACCCCCGCCAGATACGCAGTATTTT. It codes for CASSLPPPDTQYF. The whole variable domain, filled in from reference TRBV7-2 and TRBJ2-3, reads GAGVSQSPSNKVTEKGKDVELRCDPISGHTALYWYRQSLGQGLEFLIYFQGNSAPDKSGLPSDRFSAERTGGSVSTLTIQRTQQEDSAVYLCASSLPPPDTQYFGPGTRLTVL.

Many counts were recorded for this clonotype. This rearrangement joins TRBV6-6 to TRBJ2-5, with 7 bases identical to TRBD1. Germline V gives CDR1 MNHNY, CDR2 SVGAGI (reference sequence). J gave up 4 bases and V 2 bases, and 10 bases lay outside the gene matches. CDR3 length: 16 residues. CDR3 loop: CASSYAHRGERETQYF. CDR3 in DNA: TGTGCCAGCAGTTACGCCCACAGGGGCGAGCGAGAGACCCAGTACTTC.

This clonotype was detected many times. The chain is built from TRBV5-1 and TRBJ2-3; D uncertain. The CDR3 totals 17 residues. Looked up from germline, CDR1 is SGHRS and CDR2 is YFSETQ. Trimming left V 0 bases short and J 2 bases short, with 16 bases between. The CDR3 coding sequence is TGCGCCAGCAGCTTGGCCCTTGGTTTAAGGAACACAGATACGCAGTATTTT. Translated: CASSLALGLRNTDTQYF.

The count of this clonotype is one. The conserved closing phenylalanine or tryptophan is absent in this CDR3, likely reflecting a read error. The chain uses TRBV20-1 and TRBJ2-3; D may be TRBD1 or TRBD2 (5 bases each). Trimming shortened V by 6 bases and J by 5 bases, and 18 bases separated the two germline ends. This CDR3 spans 14 amino acids. Germline-derived CDR1 and CDR2 are DFQATT and SNEGSKA (reference sequence). The CDR3 DNA sequence: TGCAGTGCCCCTGGGGGTTGGACCGGAGATACGCAGTATCTT. This encodes CSAPGGWTGDTQYL.

This clonotype was counted once. This chain links TRBV9 with TRBJ2-5; 7 positions agree with TRBD1. CDR1 and CDR2 (germline): SGDLS, YYNGEE. Trimming removed 3 bases from V and 9 bases from J; junction bases left unmatched: 11. This CDR3 is 14 amino acids long. The CDR3: CASSAGYRGQPQYF. For the CDR3, the DNA is TGTGCCAGCAGCGCAGGATACAGGGGCCAGCCCCAGTACTTC.

This clonotype has ten or more counts. The chain uses TRBV20-1 and TRBJ2-7; D not resolved. CDR1 and CDR2 from the germline V gene are DFQATT and SNEGSKA (reference sequence). The V end lost 3 bases, the J end lost 2 bases, and 14 bases lay between the germline ends. The CDR3 has 14 amino acids. CDR3 sequence (DNA): TGCAGTGCTAGCGCATCCGACACCGCCTACGAGCAGTACTTC. This encodes CSASASDTAYEQYF.

As concerns this clonotype: A read error may account for a junction end that differs from germline. The chain has TRBV6-1 and TRBJ2-2; 7 nucleotides align to TRBD1. CDR1 is MNHNS, CDR2 SASEGT, per germline. The length of the CDR3 is 14 residues. The CDR3 loop is CDSSGTADTGELFF. The CDR3 DNA sequence: TGTGACAGCAGTGGGACAGCCGACACCGGGGAGCTGTTTTTT.

The chain has TRBV20-1 and TRBJ2-6, with D perhaps given as TRBD1 or TRBD2 (5 bases each). This CDR3 comprises 13 residues. Germline loops: CDR1 DFQATT, CDR2 SNEGSKA (reference sequence). V was cut by 6 bases and J by 4 bases, with 10 bases left in between. The CDR3 reads CSARGEGANVLTF. In nucleotides, the CDR3 is TGCAGTGCGAGGGGTGAGGGGGCCAACGTCCTGACTTTC.

This clonotype was seen at least ten times. The CDR3 region has the DNA TGTGCCAGCAGCTCAAACGGGGGTGAGCAGTTCTTC. This codes for CASSSNGGEQFF. The V call is TRBV13, the J call TRBJ2-1, with a possible D match to TRBD2 (6 bases). Germline CDR1 and CDR2: PRHDT and FYEKMQ (reference sequence). Trimming took 4 bases from V and 9 from J, leaving 10 bases between them. This CDR3 has 12 residues.

This clonotype was counted at least ten times. The chain links TRBV5-1 to TRBJ2-6; D unclear. The CDR3 runs to 16 residues. Germline V CDR1 and CDR2: SGHRS, YFSETQ. Trimming took off 3 bases at V and 4 bases at J, with 14 bases between the two ends. CDR3 nucleotides: TGCGCCAGCAGCTCCGCGCGTGGATCAGGGGCCAACGTCCTGACTTTC. This translates into CASSSARGSGANVLTF.

The table lists this clonotype with many counts. The chain joins TRBV24-1 to TRBJ2-3; D is unresolved. In germline, CDR1 is KGHDR, CDR2 SFDVKD. Deletions cut 6 bases from V and 3 bases from J, with 9 bases between. This CDR3 contains 13 residues. The CDR3 region is CATSLSETDTQYF. CDR3 in DNA: TGTGCCACCAGTCTGTCAGAGACAGATACGCAGTATTTT.

In the case of this clonotype: This may arise from a read error, as a much more abundant clone is one base away. The V gene is TRBV7-2, the J gene TRBJ2-5, with TRBD2 matching over 7 bases. Germline V CDR1 and CDR2: SGHTA, FQGNSA. The CDR3 contains 15 residues. The CDR3 reads CASRPGGTTPETQHF. CDR3 nucleotide sequence: TGTGCCAGCAGACCAGGAGGGACTACTCCGGAGACCCAGCACTTC. Together with reference TRBV7-2 and TRBJ2-5, the CDR3 gives the full variable domain: GAGVSQSPSNKVTEKGKDVELRCDPISGHTALYWYRQSLGQGLEFLIYFQGNSAPDKSGLPSDRFSAERTGGSVSTLTIQRTQQEDSAVYLCASRPGGTTPETQHFGPGTRLLVL.

This clonotype was picked up many times. The chain is built from TRBV24-1 and TRBJ2-1, with a weak D call TRBD1 (5 bases). CDR1 KGHDR and CDR2 SFDVKD come from the germline V gene. Trimming shortened V by 5 bases and J by 0 bases, and 16 bases separated the two germline ends. CDR3 size: 17 residues. CDR3 residues: CATSGGRQRSSYNEQFF. CDR3 coding DNA: TGTGCCACCAGTGGCGGACGACAGAGGAGCTCCTACAATGAGCAGTTCTTC.

Points on this clonotype: A junction boundary mismatches the germline segment, possibly from a read error. J is TRBJ2-7 and V is TRBV2; D call uncertain. Germline V gene sequence: CDR1 SNHLY, CDR2 FYNNEI. This CDR3 spans 14 amino acids. Written as DNA, the CDR3 is TGTGCCAGCAGCGAAACTAATGCTTCCTACGGGCAGTACTTC. Translating it yields CASSETNASYGQYF.

This clonotype was observed a single time. Because the CDR3's place on the DNA is in doubt, the DNA is left out and the CDR3 is given as listed by TCRdb. The chain employs TRBV7-2 and TRBJ1-2; the D call of TRBD1 is as the table states it, not checked on the DNA. Germline V gene sequence: CDR1 SGHTA, CDR2 FQGNSA. Including both end residues, the CDR3 is 21 amino acids long. CDR3 in amino acids: CASSPTGANVLTFGAGSGYTF.

This clonotype has ten or more counts. This chain joins TRBV20-1 and TRBJ2-7; 15 bases line up with TRBD2. Germline trimming cut 4 bases from V and 3 bases from J; bases unmatched to any gene: 1. CDR1 is DFQATT and CDR2 is SNEGSKA in the germline V gene (reference sequence). CDR3 length equals 14 residues. CDR3 residues: CSATGLAGGYEQYF. For the CDR3, the DNA is TGCAGTGCTACGGGACTAGCGGGAGGCTACGAGCAGTACTTC.

Concerning this clonotype: The missing conserved phenylalanine or tryptophan at the end of this CDR3 makes a read error likely. The DNA is left out, because the CDR3 cannot be placed on it with certainty; the CDR3 is given as TCRdb lists it. V and J are TRBV7-2 and TRBJ2-5; no check of the table's D call, TRBD2, against the DNA was made. Inclusive of both ends, the CDR3 amounts to 14 amino acids. Germline V gene data show CDR1 as SGHTA and CDR2 as FQGNSA. The CDR3 reads CASFVGGAGRPSTS.